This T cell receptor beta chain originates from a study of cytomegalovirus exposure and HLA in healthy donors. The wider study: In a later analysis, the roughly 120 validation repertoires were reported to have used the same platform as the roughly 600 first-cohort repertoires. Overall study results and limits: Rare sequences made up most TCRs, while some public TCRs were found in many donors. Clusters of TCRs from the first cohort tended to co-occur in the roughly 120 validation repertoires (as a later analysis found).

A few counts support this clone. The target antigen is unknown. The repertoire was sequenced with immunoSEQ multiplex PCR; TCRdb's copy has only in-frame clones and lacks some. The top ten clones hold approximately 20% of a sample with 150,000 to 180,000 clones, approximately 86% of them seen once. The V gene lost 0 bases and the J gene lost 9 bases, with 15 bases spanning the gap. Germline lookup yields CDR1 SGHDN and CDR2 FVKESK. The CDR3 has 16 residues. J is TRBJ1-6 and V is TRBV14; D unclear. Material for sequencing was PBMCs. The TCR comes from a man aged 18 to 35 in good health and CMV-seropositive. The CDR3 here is CASSQDSGLRASPLHF. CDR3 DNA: TGTGCCAGCAGCCAAGATAGTGGCCTGAGGGCTTCACCCCTCCACTTT. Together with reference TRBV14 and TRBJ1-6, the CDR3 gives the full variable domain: EAGVTQFPSHSVIEKGQTVTLRCDPISGHDNLYWYRRVMGKEIKFLLHFVKESKQDESGMPNNRFLAERTGGTYSTLKVQPAELEDSGVYFCASSQDSGLRASPLHFGNGTRLTVT.